Below are 20 T cell receptor beta chains sequenced from a single sample in a study of shared T cell receptors in the human thymus. The table came from immunoSEQ multiplex PCR; TCRdb's copy has only in-frame clones and leaves some out. The table lists 540,000 or so clones, roughly 74% of them singletons. The same data also went into a second study, on human thymus T cells.

Sequenced sample: thymocytes. Source of these receptors: a boy under three years old with a congenital heart defect.

The chain carries TRBV30 and TRBJ2-1; 16 nucleotides align to TRBD2. Germline-derived CDR1 and CDR2 are GTSNPN and SVGIG (reference sequence). There are 19 residues in the CDR3. Trimming removed 3 bases from V and 3 bases from J; junction bases left unmatched: 11. For the CDR3, the DNA is TGTGCCTGGAGGAACCCGGGACTAGCGGGAGGGCGTAGCTACAATGAGCAGTTCTTC. This encodes CAWRNPGLAGGRSYNEQFF.

The genes are TRBV29-1 and TRBJ2-4, with TRBD2 identical over 10 bases. This CDR3 spans 17 amino acids. Germline values: CDR1 SQVTM, CDR2 ANQGSEA. With V trimmed by 4 bases and J by 0 bases, 9 bases remained unmatched. The chain's CDR3 is CSVGASGRAGAKNIQYF. In DNA form, the CDR3 reads TGCAGCGTTGGGGCGAGCGGGAGGGCCGGAGCCAAAAACATTCAGTACTTC.

The chain employs TRBV27 and TRBJ1-3; the D is unclear. The CDR3 loop spans 17 amino acids. Trimming took off 3 bases at V and 0 bases at J, with 15 bases between the two ends. Germline values: CDR1 MNHEY, CDR2 SMNVEV (reference sequence). CDR3 nucleotide sequence: TGTGCCAGCAGTTTCCAAGCCCCGACAAGCTCTGGAAACACCATATATTTT. Translating it yields CASSFQAPTSSGNTIYF.

The V gene is TRBV7-7, the J gene TRBJ2-6; 8 bases are shared with TRBD1. The germline V gene encodes CDR1 SSHAT and CDR2 FNYEAQ (reference sequence). J gave up 1 base and V 2 bases, and 10 bases lay outside the gene matches. This CDR3 region has 19 residues. The CDR3 sequence: CASSLTQDRVRSGANVLTF. CDR3 nucleotide sequence: TGTGCCAGCAGCTTAACACAGGACAGGGTTCGATCTGGGGCCAACGTCCTGACTTTC. Full variable domain (missing parts from reference TRBV7-7 and TRBJ2-6): GAGVSQSPRYKVTKRGQDVTLRCDPISSHATLYWYQQALGQGPEFLTYFNYEAQPDKSGLPSDRFSAERPEGSISTLTIQRTEQRDSAMYRCASSLTQDRVRSGANVLTFGAGSRLTVL.

A single count supports this clone. The chain couples TRBV30 to TRBJ2-1; 8 bases agree with TRBD2. Trimming took 2 bases from V and 7 from J; bases not matched to a gene: 13. This CDR3 spans 16 amino acids. CDR1 and CDR2 (germline): GTSNPN, SVGIG (reference sequence). CDR3: CAWSPPPAGVQNEQFF. Here the CDR3 DNA reads TGTGCCTGGAGTCCCCCCCCAGCGGGAGTTCAGAATGAGCAGTTCTTC.

The gene calls are TRBV6-1 and TRBJ2-7, with 10 bases identical to TRBD1. Germline V gene sequence: CDR1 MNHNS, CDR2 SASEGT. V lost 3 bases and J lost 3; bases outside the gene matches: 5. The CDR3 covers 15 residues. The CDR3 sequence: CASSDRDRGNYEQYF. CDR3 DNA: TGTGCCAGCAGTGACCGGGACAGGGGAAACTACGAGCAGTACTTC.

V usage is TRBV13 and J usage is TRBJ2-3, with D possibly matching TRBD1 (6 bases). Trimming shortened V by 2 bases and J by 6 bases, and 9 bases separated the two germline ends. Per germline, CDR1 PRHDT and CDR2 FYEKMQ (reference sequence). This CDR3 comprises 13 residues. As DNA, the CDR3 is TGTGCCAGCAGCTTAACAGGGACGGATACGCAGTATTTT. Protein product: CASSLTGTDTQYF. The whole variable domain, filled in from reference TRBV13 and TRBJ2-3, reads AAGVIQSPRHLIKEKRETATLKCYPIPRHDTVYWYQQGPGQDPQFLISFYEKMQSDKGSIPDRFSAQQFSDYHSELNMSSLELGDSALYFCASSLTGTDTQYFGPGTRLTVL.

The rearrangement uses TRBV28 and TRBJ2-7, with D tentatively TRBD1 (6 bases). The CDR3 runs to 15 residues. Trimming cost V 4 bases and J 2 bases, with 15 bases left between them. Looked up from germline, CDR1 is MDHEN and CDR2 is SYDVKM. This CDR3 reads CASSSSQGMAYEQYF. The DNA of the CDR3 is TGTGCCAGCAGTTCATCACAGGGTATGGCCTACGAGCAGTACTTC. Full variable domain (remainder filled in from reference TRBV28 and TRBJ2-7): DVKVTQSSRYLVKRTGEKVFLECVQDMDHENMFWYRQDPGLGLRLIYFSYDVKMKEKGDIPEGYSVSREKKERFSLILESASTNQTSMYLCASSSSQGMAYEQYFGPGTRLTVT.

The chain has TRBV15 and TRBJ1-2, with D possibly matching TRBD1 (6 bases). CDR1 is LNHNV and CDR2 is YYDKDF in the germline V gene (reference sequence). Trimming cost V 4 bases and J 5 bases, with 23 bases left between them. The CDR3 spans 17 residues. The DNA for the CDR3 is TGTGCCACCAGCACTTCTCGGACAGCCCATACCCTTTATGGCTACACCTTC. As protein: CATSTSRTAHTLYGYTF.

The chain carries TRBV7-2 and TRBJ2-7; 14 bases agree with TRBD2. Per the germline V gene, CDR1 is SGHTA and CDR2 is FQGNSA. V lost 7 bases, J lost 4 bases, and 6 bases stayed unmatched. There are 15 residues in the CDR3. In nucleotides, the CDR3 is TGTGCCAGCACCCAGACTAGCGGGAGGGTGTACGAGCAGTACTTC. Its protein is CASTQTSGRVYEQYF. The full variable domain, its missing parts supplied by reference TRBV7-2 and TRBJ2-7, is GAGVSQSPSNKVTEKGKDVELRCDPISGHTALYWYRQSLGQGLEFLIYFQGNSAPDKSGLPSDRFSAERTGGSVSTLTIQRTQQEDSAVYLCASTQTSGRVYEQYFGPGTRLTVT.

The V call is TRBV7-2, the J call TRBJ2-7; 8 bases line up with TRBD1. The CDR3 is 17 amino acids. V lost 0 bases and J lost 4; bases outside the gene matches: 11. Germline V CDR1 and CDR2: SGHTA, FQGNSA. CDR3 residues: CASSLAPSTGEQYEQYF. The CDR3 DNA is TGTGCCAGCAGCTTAGCCCCCTCGACAGGGGAGCAATACGAGCAGTACTTC. Supplemented by reference TRBV7-2 and TRBJ2-7, the full variable domain reads GAGVSQSPSNKVTEKGKDVELRCDPISGHTALYWYRQSLGQGLEFLIYFQGNSAPDKSGLPSDRFSAERTGGSVSTLTIQRTQQEDSAVYLCASSLAPSTGEQYEQYFGPGTRLTVT.

The CDR3 DNA follows: TGTGCCAGCAGCCGAAAGGGACTAGCAGGTGAGCAGTTCTTC. It codes for CASSRKGLAGEQFF. The chain employs TRBV4-2 and TRBJ2-1, with 9 bases that match TRBD2. J gave up 9 bases and V 4 bases, and 7 bases lay outside the gene matches. The CDR3 totals 14 residues. CDR1 and CDR2 (germline): LGHNA, YNFKEQ.

This clone was observed a few times. J is TRBJ2-1 and V is TRBV5-1, with 7 bases matching TRBD1. The CDR3 runs 13 residues. The germline V gene encodes CDR1 SGHRS and CDR2 YFSETQ. V lost 6 bases to trimming and J lost 10 bases; unmatched junction nucleotides: 10. In DNA, the CDR3 is TGCGCCAGCAAAGAGCTGCCCAGGGGGGAGCAGTTCTTC. Its translation: CASKELPRGEQFF.

The rearrangement links TRBV4-3 to TRBJ2-1, with 13 positions matching TRBD2. V dropped 0 bases and J dropped 2; count of bases not matched to a gene: 7. The germline CDR1 and CDR2 sequences are LGHNA and YSLEER. The CDR3 totals 19 residues. CDR3 sequence (DNA): TGCGCCAGCAGCCAAGATCCCGCCGGACTAGCGGGGGCCTACAATGAGCAGTTCTTC. Amino acid sequence: CASSQDPAGLAGAYNEQFF.

This clone was seen a single time. The chain recombines TRBV4-1 with TRBJ2-7; 12 bases map to TRBD2. Per the germline V gene, CDR1 is MGHRA and CDR2 is YSYEKL. CDR3 length: 15 residues. V was clipped by 2 bases and J by 5 bases; unmatched bases: 4. This chain's CDR3 is CASSQQGLAGHEQYF. Here the CDR3 DNA reads TGCGCCAGCAGCCAACAGGGACTAGCGGGCCACGAGCAGTACTTC.

This chain joins TRBV4-3 and TRBJ2-5; TRBD2 aligns across 14 bases. Per the germline V gene, CDR1 is LGHNA and CDR2 is YSLEER. The junction had 3 bases not matched to a gene; V was cut back by 4 bases and J by 5 bases. The CDR3 runs 15 residues. CDR3 loop: CASSRGLAGGETQYF. The CDR3 DNA follows: TGCGCCAGCAGCCGCGGACTAGCGGGAGGCGAGACCCAGTACTTC.

In this sample, this clone turned up once. The V call is TRBV10-3, the J call TRBJ2-7; no clear D gene. The CDR3 consists of 12 residues. Germline V gene sequence: CDR1 ENHRY, CDR2 SYGVKD. The germline V and J ends were trimmed by 10 bases and 3 bases, with 13 bases remaining between them. The CDR3 protein is CATGTPYYEQYF. CDR3 DNA sequence: TGTGCCACCGGTACCCCTTACTACGAGCAGTACTTC.

The gene calls are TRBV5-1 and TRBJ1-2, with D possibly being TRBD1 (5 bases). Germline CDR1 and CDR2: SGHRS and YFSETQ. The CDR3 totals 14 residues. V was shortened by 4 bases and J by 2 bases, with 12 bases between the two germline ends. This CDR3 is CASSTFPGNYGYTF. Written as DNA, the CDR3 is TGCGCCAGCAGCACCTTCCCAGGGAACTATGGCTACACCTTC.

This clone was counted only a few times. The rearrangement uses TRBV10-3 and TRBJ1-1; 7 positions agree with TRBD1. The length of the CDR3 is 12 residues. With V trimmed by 6 bases and J by 12 bases, 10 bases remained unmatched. Germline V gives CDR1 ENHRY, CDR2 SYGVKD. CDR3 loop: CAIRDRDGATFF. The CDR3 nucleotides are TGTGCCATCAGAGACAGGGACGGCGCAACTTTCTTT.

This rearrangement joins TRBV28 to TRBJ1-1; no firm D call. Trimming removed 7 bases at V and 5 bases at J, with 11 bases between. The germline gives CDR1 MDHEN, CDR2 SYDVKM. CDR3 length: 12 amino acids. The CDR3 protein is CASNGWETEAFF. In nucleotides, the CDR3 is TGTGCCAGCAACGGGTGGGAGACTGAAGCTTTCTTT. Complete variable domain (other parts from reference TRBV28 and TRBJ1-1): DVKVTQSSRYLVKRTGEKVFLECVQDMDHENMFWYRQDPGLGLRLIYFSYDVKMKEKGDIPEGYSVSREKKERFSLILESASTNQTSMYLCASNGWETEAFFGQGTRLTVV.